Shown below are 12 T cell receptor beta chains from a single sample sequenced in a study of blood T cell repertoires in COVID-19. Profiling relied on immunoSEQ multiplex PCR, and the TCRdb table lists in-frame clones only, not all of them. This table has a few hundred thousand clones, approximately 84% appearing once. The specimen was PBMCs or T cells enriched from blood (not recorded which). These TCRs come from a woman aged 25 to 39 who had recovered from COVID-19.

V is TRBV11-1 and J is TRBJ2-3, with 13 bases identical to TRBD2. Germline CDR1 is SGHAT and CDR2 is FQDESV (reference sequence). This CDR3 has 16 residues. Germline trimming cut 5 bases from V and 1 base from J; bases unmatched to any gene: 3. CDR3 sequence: CASSTGTSGGTDTQYF. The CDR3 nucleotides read TGTGCCAGCAGCACAGGGACTAGCGGGGGCACAGATACGCAGTATTTT. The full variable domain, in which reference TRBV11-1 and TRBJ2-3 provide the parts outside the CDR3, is EAEVAQSPRYKITEKSQAVAFWCDPISGHATLYWYRQILGQGPELLVQFQDESVVDDSQLPKDRFSAERLKGVDSTLKIQPAELGDSAMYLCASSTGTSGGTDTQYFGPGTRLTVL.

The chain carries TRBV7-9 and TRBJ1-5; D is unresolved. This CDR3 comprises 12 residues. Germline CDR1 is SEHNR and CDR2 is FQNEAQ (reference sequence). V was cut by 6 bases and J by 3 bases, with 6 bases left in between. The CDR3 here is CASSRPNQPQHF. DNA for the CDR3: TGTGCCAGCAGTCGTCCCAATCAGCCCCAGCATTTT.

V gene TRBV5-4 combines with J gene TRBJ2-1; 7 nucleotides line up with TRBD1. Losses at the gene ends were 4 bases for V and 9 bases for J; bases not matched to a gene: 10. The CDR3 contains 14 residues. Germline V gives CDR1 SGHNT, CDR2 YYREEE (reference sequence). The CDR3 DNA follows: TGTGCCAGCAGCAACCAAGGGACAGATGGTGAGCAGTTCTTC. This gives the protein CASSNQGTDGEQFF.

The DNA of the CDR3 is TGTGCCAGCAGTACGGGACAGGGGTCCTACAATGAGCAGTTCTTC. It yields the protein CASSTGQGSYNEQFF. The gene calls are TRBV28 and TRBJ2-1; TRBD1 matches 10 bases. Germline assignment: CDR1 MDHEN and CDR2 SYDVKM. The V and J ends lost 5 bases and 1 base, in that order; junction bases with no gene match: 2. The CDR3 spans 15 residues.

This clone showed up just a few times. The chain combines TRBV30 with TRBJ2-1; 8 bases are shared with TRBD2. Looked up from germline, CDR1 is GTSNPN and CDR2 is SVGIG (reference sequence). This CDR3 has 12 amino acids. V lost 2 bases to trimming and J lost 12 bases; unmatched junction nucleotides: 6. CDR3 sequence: CAWSHAAGGQFF. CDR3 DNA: TGTGCCTGGAGTCACGCCGCGGGGGGGCAGTTCTTC. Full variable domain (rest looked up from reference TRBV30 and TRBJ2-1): SQTIHQWPATLVQPVGSPLSLECTVEGTSNPNLYWYRQAAGRGLQLLFYSVGIGQISSEVPQNLSASRPQDRQFILSSKKLLLSDSGFYLCAWSHAAGGQFFGPGTRLTVL.

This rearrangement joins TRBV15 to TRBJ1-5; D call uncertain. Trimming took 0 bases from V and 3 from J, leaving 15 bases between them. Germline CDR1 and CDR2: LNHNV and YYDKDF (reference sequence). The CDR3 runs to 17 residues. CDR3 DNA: TGTGCCACCAGCAGAGACCCCGGAGGGTTTGACAATCAGCCCCAGCATTTT. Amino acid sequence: CATSRDPGGFDNQPQHF.

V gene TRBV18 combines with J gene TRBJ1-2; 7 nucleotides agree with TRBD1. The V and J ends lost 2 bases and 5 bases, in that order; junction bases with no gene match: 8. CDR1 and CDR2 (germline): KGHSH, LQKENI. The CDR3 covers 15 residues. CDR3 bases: TGTGCCAGCTCACCATCCGAGGGGGCGCGATATGGCTACACCTTC. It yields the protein CASSPSEGARYGYTF. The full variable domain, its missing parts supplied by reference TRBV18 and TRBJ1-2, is NAGVMQNPRHLVRRRGQEARLRCSPMKGHSHVYWYRQLPEEGLKFMVYLQKENIIDESGMPKERFSAEFPKEGPSILRIQQVVRGDSAAYFCASSPSEGARYGYTFGSGTRLTVV.

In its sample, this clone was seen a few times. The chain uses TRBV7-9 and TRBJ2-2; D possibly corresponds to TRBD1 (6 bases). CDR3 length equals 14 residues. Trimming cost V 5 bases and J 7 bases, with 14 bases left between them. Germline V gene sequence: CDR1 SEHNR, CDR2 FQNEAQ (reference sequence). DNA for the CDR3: TGTGCCAGCAGCAATCAACAGGGAATCGGGGAGCTGTTTTTT. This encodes CASSNQQGIGELFF.

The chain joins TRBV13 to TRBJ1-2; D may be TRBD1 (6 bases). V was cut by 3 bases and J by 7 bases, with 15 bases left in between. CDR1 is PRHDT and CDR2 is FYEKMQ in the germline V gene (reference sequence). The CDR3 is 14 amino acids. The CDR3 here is CASSLGHRPGGYTF. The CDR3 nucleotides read TGTGCCAGCAGCTTGGGACATAGACCGGGTGGCTACACCTTC.

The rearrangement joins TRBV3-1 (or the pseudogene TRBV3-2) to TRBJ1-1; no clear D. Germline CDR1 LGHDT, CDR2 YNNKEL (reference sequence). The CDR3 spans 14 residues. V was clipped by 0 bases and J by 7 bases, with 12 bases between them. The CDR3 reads CASSQEGSAIEAFF. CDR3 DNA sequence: TGTGCCAGCAGCCAAGAAGGGAGTGCAATTGAAGCTTTCTTT.

CDR3 region: CASSLGTRGNQPQHF. CDR3 DNA sequence: TGTGCCAGCAGCTTAGGTACGAGAGGTAATCAGCCCCAGCATTTT. V and J are TRBV7-8 and TRBJ1-5; no firm D call. The CDR3 runs 15 residues. Trimming removed 1 base from V and 4 bases from J, with 11 bases in between. From germline, CDR1 is SGHVS and CDR2 FQNEAQ.

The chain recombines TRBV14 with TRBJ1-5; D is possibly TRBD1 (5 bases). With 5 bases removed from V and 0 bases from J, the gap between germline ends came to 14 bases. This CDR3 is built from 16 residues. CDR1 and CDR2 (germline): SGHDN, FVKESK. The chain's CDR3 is CASSLWTRNSNQPQHF. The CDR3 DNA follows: TGTGCCAGCAGCTTATGGACAAGGAATAGCAATCAGCCCCAGCATTTT.